The rows below give T cell receptor beta chains drawn from one sample of a study of Ad26.COV2.S vaccination and SARS-CoV-2 variants. Using immunoSEQ multiplex PCR, the repertoire was profiled, and TCRdb retains in-frame clones only, with some absent. This sample has about 350,000 clones, with under 95% found just once. The specimen was peripheral blood, collected after recovery from COVID-19. These receptors originate from a human donor who had recovered from COVID-19. The CDR3 runs from the conserved cysteine through the conserved F or W. A D gene is named only where the DNA matches it firmly. Size is omitted from some rows. Given values are once, few, many or a class for expanded clones.

clone size,J gene,D gene,V gene,CDR3 protein,CDR3 DNA
-,TRBJ1-3,TRBD1,TRBV9,CASSVAARGPGNTIYF,TGTGCCAGCAGCGTAGCTGCCAGGGGGCCTGGAAACACCATATATTTT
-,TRBJ1-1,-,TRBV28,CASSSPLGGNTEAFF,TGTGCCAGCAGTTCTCCGCTTGGGGGGAACACTGAAGCTTTCTTT
few,TRBJ1-1,-,TRBV5-4,CASSLGTIGGINTEAFF,TGTGCCAGCAGCTTGGGTACGATAGGGGGAATCAACACTGAAGCTTTCTTT
-,TRBJ1-1,-,TRBV9,CASSVVSGEVAFF,TGTGCCAGCAGCGTAGTATCCGGGGAGGTAGCTTTCTTT
-,TRBJ1-2,-,TRBV6-5,CASSTLVGRGYGYTF,TGTGCCAGCAGTACCTTGGTCGGACGGGGTTATGGCTACACCTTC
-,TRBJ2-6,-,TRBV5-1,CASSQGSGANVLTF,TGCGCCAGCAGTCAGGGGTCTGGGGCCAACGTCCTGACTTTC
-,TRBJ2-1,-,TRBV5-1,CASSLGSTNEQFF,TGCGCCAGCAGCTTGGGATCTACAAATGAGCAGTTCTTC
once,TRBJ2-7,TRBD2,TRBV5-4,CASSLTDPGLAREQYF,TGTGCCAGCAGCTTGACCGACCCGGGACTAGCGCGGGAGCAGTACTTC
-,TRBJ2-3,-,TRBV10-3,CAIRTPSTDTQYF,TGTGCCATCAGGACGCCTAGCACAGATACGCAGTATTTT
-,TRBJ1-4,-,TRBV6-2/TRBV6-3,CASSFWGISQKLFF,TGTGCCAGCAGTTTTTGGGGAATCAGCCAAAAACTGTTTTTT
-,TRBJ1-1,-,TRBV6-5,CASSYGGRDTEAFF,TGTGCCAGCAGTTACGGCGGGAGAGATACTGAAGCTTTCTTT
-,TRBJ1-2,-,TRBV27,CASPPGGYGYTF,TGTGCCAGTCCCCCAGGTGGCTATGGCTACACCTTC
-,TRBJ1-3,TRBD1,TRBV6-5,CASMGQFSGNTIYF,TGTGCCAGCATGGGACAGTTCTCTGGAAACACCATATATTTT
-,TRBJ2-2,-,TRBV7-9,CASSLRGPDTGELFF,TGTGCCAGCAGCTTACGAGGGCCCGACACCGGGGAGCTGTTTTTT
-,TRBJ1-2,TRBD1,TRBV5-1,CASSLAGGTGGYTF,TGCGCCAGCAGCCTGGCAGGGGGCACGGGTGGCTACACCTTC
-,TRBJ1-1,-,TRBV4-3,CASSLRGLGNTEAFF,TGCGCCAGCAGCCTGCGGGGGCTGGGGAACACTGAAGCTTTCTTT
-,TRBJ2-3,TRBD2,TRBV7-2,CASSFSGTSAGDTQYF,TGTGCCAGCAGCTTCTCCGGGACTAGCGCTGGGGATACGCAGTATTTT
-,TRBJ2-2,-,TRBV6-4,CASSDHTGELFF,TGTGCCAGCAGTGACCACACCGGGGAGCTGTTTTTT
-,TRBJ1-6,TRBD1,TRBV5-1,CASSLDGTGTSPLHF,TGCGCCAGCAGCTTGGATGGGACAGGGACTTCACCCCTCCACTTT
-,TRBJ1-1,-,TRBV19,CASKEGRGVTEAFF,TGTGCCAGTAAAGAGGGCAGGGGAGTTACTGAAGCTTTCTTT
-,TRBJ1-1,TRBD1,TRBV27,CASSPQGANTEAFF,TGTGCCAGCAGCCCCCAGGGGGCGAACACTGAAGCTTTCTTT
-,TRBJ2-5,TRBD2,TRBV6-5,CASLGAGGQETQYF,TGTGCCAGCCTGGGGGCGGGGGGGCAGGAGACCCAGTACTTC
-,TRBJ2-1,-,TRBV9,CASSVANNEQFF,TGTGCCAGCAGCGTAGCCAACAATGAGCAGTTCTTC
few,TRBJ1-2,-,TRBV15,CATSRNRDLSYTF,TGTGCCACCAGCAGAAACAGGGACTTAAGCTACACCTTC
many,TRBJ1-2,-,TRBV27,CASRYSSGTNNYGYTF,TGTGCCAGCAGATACTCCTCCGGGACAAATAACTATGGCTACACCTTC
-,TRBJ1-3,-,TRBV6-5,CAILTAGNTIYF,TGTGCCATCTTAACCGCTGGAAACACCATATATTTT
-,TRBJ1-5,TRBD1,TRBV19,CASSATPPDRGRYSNQPQHF,TGTGCCAGTAGTGCTACCCCACCAGACAGGGGCCGTTATAGCAATCAGCCCCAGCATTTT
-,TRBJ2-5,TRBD1,TRBV12-5,CASGLIQGSRETQYF,TGTGCTAGTGGTTTGATACAGGGGAGTCGGGAGACCCAGTACTTC
-,TRBJ1-1,TRBD1,TRBV9,CASSTQQGADPAFF,TGTGCCAGCAGCACCCAACAGGGGGCGGATCCAGCTTTCTTT
-,TRBJ2-1,-,TRBV4-1,CASSSHLRGGPPEQFF,TGCGCCAGCAGTTCCCATCTGCGGGGCGGCCCACCTGAGCAGTTCTTC
-,TRBJ1-2,-,TRBV2,CASSGARANYGYTF,TGTGCCAGCAGCGGTGCCAGGGCTAACTATGGCTACACCTTC
-,TRBJ1-4,-,TRBV7-9,CASSRDTGHEKLFF,TGTGCCAGCAGCCGGGACACCGGCCATGAAAAACTGTTTTTT
-,TRBJ2-7,-,TRBV2,CASGLDSSEQYF,TGTGCCAGCGGTCTGGACTCTTCCGAGCAGTACTTC
-,TRBJ2-3,TRBD2,TRBV7-3,CASSLERGTTDTQYF,TGTGCCAGCAGCTTAGAGCGGGGGACCACAGATACGCAGTATTTT
-,TRBJ1-3,-,TRBV4-1,CASSQAPGVGNTIYF,TGCGCCAGCAGCCAGGCGCCAGGGGTTGGAAACACCATATATTTT
-,TRBJ2-6,TRBD1,TRBV27,CASTGQGFSGANVLTF,TGTGCCAGCACGGGACAGGGGTTCTCTGGGGCCAACGTCCTGACTTTC
-,TRBJ2-3,-,TRBV7-2,CASSLALSTDTQYF,TGTGCCAGCAGCCTAGCCCTTAGCACAGATACGCAGTATTTT
-,TRBJ2-3,TRBD2,TRBV4-1,CATSGGAGDTQYF,TGCGCCACCAGCGGGGGGGCCGGAGATACGCAGTATTTT
-,TRBJ1-1,TRBD1,TRBV4-1,CASRPRQGENTEAFF,TGCGCCAGCAGGCCAAGACAGGGAGAGAACACTGAAGCTTTCTTT
-,TRBJ1-5,-,TRBV6-5,CASRRTATSNQPQHF,TGTGCCAGCAGAAGGACAGCTACAAGCAATCAGCCCCAGCATTTT
-,TRBJ1-1,TRBD1,TRBV6-1,CASSEGRTGITEAFF,TGTGCCAGCAGTGAAGGTAGGACAGGGATCACTGAAGCTTTCTTT
-,TRBJ2-7,TRBD1,TRBV4-3,CASSWDRASYEQYF,TGCGCCAGCAGCTGGGACAGGGCCTCCTACGAGCAGTACTTC
-,TRBJ1-1,TRBD1,TRBV6-2/TRBV6-3,CASSARDRVHGAFF,TGTGCCAGCAGCGCCCGGGACAGGGTTCACGGAGCTTTCTTT
-,TRBJ1-1,TRBD1,TRBV5-4,CASSLLSGGGRHTEAFF,TGTGCCAGCAGCTTGCTCTCAGGGGGGGGAAGGCACACTGAAGCTTTCTTT
-,TRBJ2-7,-,TRBV4-3,CASSQVNSYEQYF,TGCGCCAGCAGCCAGGTAAACTCCTACGAGCAGTACTTC
-,TRBJ1-3,-,TRBV7-2,CASSPPGNTIYF,TGTGCCAGCAGCCCGCCAGGAAACACCATATATTTT
-,TRBJ2-7,-,TRBV3-1/TRBV3-2,CASSRGLDPAPYYEQYF,TGTGCCAGCAGCCGGGGGCTTGACCCCGCACCATACTACGAGCAGTACTTC
-,TRBJ1-2,-,TRBV2,CASSENGDYGYTF,TGTGCCAGCAGTGAAAACGGAGACTATGGCTACACCTTC
-,TRBJ2-7,-,TRBV5-5,CASMDSTRYEQYF,TGTGCCAGCATGGACAGCACCCGCTACGAGCAGTACTTC
-,TRBJ1-1,-,TRBV5-1,CASSLEHKNTEAFF,TGCGCCAGCAGCTTAGAACACAAGAACACTGAAGCTTTCTTT
-,TRBJ1-6,-,TRBV9,CASSVESENSPLHF,TGTGCCAGCAGCGTTGAGTCGGAGAATTCACCCCTCCACTTT